This T cell receptor (beta chain) was documented in a study of T-cell memory formation after mild COVID-19. Study-wide background: Each donor largely had its own TCR clusters.

Concerning this clonotype itself: Antigen specificity is unknown.

The germline gives CDR1 SGHNT, CDR2 YENEEA. The CDR3 has 15 residues. Deletions cut 2 bases from V and 4 bases from J, with 15 bases between. Study results and caveats: Detection of some responders pre-infection suggested pre-existing cross-reactive memory T cells participated. There was no confirmation that second-wave clones peaking on day 37 were SARS-CoV-2 specific.

TCRdb used MiXCR to reprocess the 5' RACE reads, holding one entry per CDR3 protein. This sample carries 300,000 to 350,000 distinct CDR3 sequences, around an eighth of them seen once, and the ten largest clones take around a fifth. The V and J genes are TRBV11-3 and TRBJ2-7; D gene ambiguous. This TCR was recovered from a man younger than 30 who had mild COVID-19 (a few samples of this study predate the infection). Cell type and time point are not known. The specimen was PBMCs or a T cell subset sorted from them (not recorded which). The CDR3 spells CASSLRQKPIYEQYV. CDR3 DNA sequence: TGTGCCAGCAGCTTACGCCAGAAACCTATTTACGAGCAGTACGTC.